These T cell receptor beta chains were read from a single sample in a study of blood T cell repertoires in COVID-19. Clones were sequenced by immunoSEQ multiplex PCR, and TCRdb holds only the in-frame ones, with some missing. The data hold approximately 300,000 clones, with around nine tenths observed a single time. Material: peripheral blood. The source is a woman aged 45-65 years with active or convalescent COVID-19. Each CDR3 is given with its conserved first and last residue. The D gene is left open where the match is weak.

d_call,j_call,v_call,cdr3_aa,cdr3_nt
TRBD1,TRBJ1-6,TRBV24-1,CATSQTGPWGSPLHF,TGTGCCACCAGTCAGACAGGGCCCTGGGGTTCACCCCTCCACTTT
TRBD1,TRBJ1-2,TRBV5-4,CASSLQGTAKYGYTF,TGTGCCAGCAGCTTGCAAGGGACAGCGAAGTATGGCTACACCTTC
TRBD1,TRBJ1-1,TRBV7-6,CASSPRQGLATEAFF,TGTGCCAGCAGCCCCAGACAGGGGTTGGCCACTGAAGCTTTCTTT
TRBD1,TRBJ1-5,TRBV9,CASSAGQGNQPQHF,TGTGCCAGCAGCGCCGGACAGGGGAATCAGCCCCAGCATTTT
TRBD1,TRBJ2-3,TRBV19,CASSLQGATNTQYF,TGTGCCAGTAGCCTCCAGGGGGCTACGAATACGCAGTATTTT
TRBD1,TRBJ2-1,TRBV15,CATSRGAGGNNEQFF,TGTGCCACCAGCAGAGGGGCAGGGGGAAACAATGAGCAGTTCTTC
TRBD1,TRBJ2-7,TRBV13,CASSSGTGTGYEQYF,TGTGCCAGCAGCAGCGGGACAGGGACAGGCTACGAGCAGTACTTC
TRBD2,TRBJ2-7,TRBV5-4,CASSPGTSVYEQYF,TGTGCCAGCAGCCCCGGGACTAGTGTTTACGAGCAGTACTTC
TRBD1,TRBJ2-7,TRBV5-1,CASSLSGTGPYEQYF,TGCGCCAGCAGCCTGTCCGGGACAGGACCCTACGAGCAGTACTTC
NA,TRBJ1-2,TRBV6-2/TRBV6-3,CASSSEIYGYTF,TGTGCCAGCAGTTCCGAGATCTATGGCTACACCTTC
TRBD2,TRBJ2-1,TRBV3-1/TRBV3-2,CASSLHSGREDEQFF,TGTGCCAGCAGCCTCCATAGCGGGAGGGAGGATGAGCAGTTCTTC
NA,TRBJ1-1,TRBV5-1,CASREGTMNTEAFF,TGCGCCAGCAGAGAGGGAACAATGAACACTGAAGCTTTCTTT
TRBD1,TRBJ2-1,TRBV12-3/TRBV12-4,CASNPTGLGEQFF,TGTGCCAGCAACCCGACAGGGTTGGGGGAGCAGTTCTTC
TRBD1,TRBJ1-5,TRBV19,CASSIMDRTHNQPQHF,TGTGCCAGTAGTATTATGGACAGGACTCATAATCAGCCCCAGCATTTT
TRBD2,TRBJ2-1,TRBV5-5,CASSSLAGSSYNEQFF,TGTGCCAGCAGCTCCTTAGCGGGTAGCTCCTACAATGAGCAGTTCTTC
TRBD2,TRBJ2-7,TRBV7-8,CASRPQRGPSYEQYF,TGTGCCAGCCGACCTCAGCGGGGGCCGTCCTACGAGCAGTACTTC